The entry below gives a single TCR beta chain sequence along with its context. No antigen is known for it. The V gene's germline CDR1 is MDHEN and CDR2 SYDVKM. V lost 6 bases to trimming and J lost 4 bases, with 11 bases between them. The CDR3 has 13 amino acids. An even split of each subset's genomic DNA across several immunoSEQ plates was performed. Replicate sorted-subset PCRs were loaded with around 210 ng DNA, about 30,000 T cell genomes. Repertoires were generated with immunoSEQ multiplex PCR, while TCRdb's copy carries only in-frame clones and drops some. The sample consists of over a million clones, approximately 78% of them appearing once. These data are taken from a study of shared clonotypes between healthy human individuals. The study's findings and limits: How much donors shared clonotypes was expected to be affected by sequencing depth. Unshared clonotypes carried lower generation probabilities than those common to all four donors.

The sequence was obtained from a man aged 18 to 29 in good health. Some clones in this sample may be carry-over from other donors' samples. Sequenced input: memory CD4+ T cells from PBMCs. Regarding subset: CD45RA-negative fraction. V and J are TRBV28 and TRBJ2-3, with D perhaps TRBD2 (7 bases). CDR3 nucleotides: TGTGCCAGCAGCTGGGGGGGCTCAGATACGCAGTATTTT. Translated: CASSWGGSDTQYF. Filled out from reference TRBV28 and TRBJ2-3, the complete variable domain reads DVKVTQSSRYLVKRTGEKVFLECVQDMDHENMFWYRQDPGLGLRLIYFSYDVKMKEKGDIPEGYSVSREKKERFSLILESASTNQTSMYLCASSWGGSDTQYFGPGTRLTVL.